The entry that follows covers one T cell receptor beta chain sequence. Its antigen is unidentified. 5'-RACE, quantitative and with molecular barcodes, yielded the TCR beta libraries. TCRdb reprocessed the 5' RACE reads via MiXCR and lists one record per CDR3 protein. Of about 120,000 distinct CDR3 sequences in the sample, roughly 13% are singletons; the top ten hold just under 3%. The sample comes from a study of CD8 T cells in ankylosing spondylitis. General observations from the study: A TCR beta motif made of about 8 highly homologous variants seemed typical of ankylosing spondylitis blood. Significant enrichment of disease-linked clones was reportedly seen in matched ankylosing spondylitis synovial fluid. Prior work had noted some motif variants in reactive arthritis blood and synovial fluid.

The CDR3 sequence is 14 residues long. The V and J ends lost 6 bases and 7 bases, in that order; junction bases with no gene match: 7. Germline assignment: CDR1 SGHDN and CDR2 FVKESK. The clonotype originates from a female donor with ankylosing spondylitis or in good health (not recorded which). Material: blood, either unsorted or a sorted T cell fraction (not recorded which). The chain combines TRBV14 with TRBJ2-3; 10 bases are shared with TRBD2. In DNA, the CDR3 is TGTGCCAGCAGGGAAGCGGGGGGGCCGAATACGCAGTATTTT. This encodes CASREAGGPNTQYF.